Listed below are T cell receptor beta chains from one sample, sequenced in a study of blood T cell repertoires in COVID-19. Profiling relied on immunoSEQ multiplex PCR, and the TCRdb table lists in-frame clones only, not all of them. The data show a few hundred thousand clones, with about 90% seen just once and approximately 1% held by the top ten. The sample consisted of PBMCs or T cells enriched from blood (not recorded which). Source of these receptors: a woman aged 30 to 39 who had recovered from COVID-19. Each CDR3 is given with its conserved first and last residue. The D gene is left open where the match is weak. Not all rows give a size; the values are once, few, many and, for expanded clones, a class.

V: TRBV7-2
J: TRBJ2-1
size: .
D: .
CDR3: CASSFGQPSYNEQFF
DNA: TGTGCCAGCAGCTTCGGACAGCCCTCCTACAATGAGCAGTTCTTC

V: TRBV10-3
J: TRBJ1-6
size: .
D: .
CDR3: CAISDPGENSPLHF
DNA: TGTGCCATCAGTGATCCGGGAGAAAATTCACCCCTCCACTTT

V: TRBV25-1
J: TRBJ1-4
size: .
D: .
CDR3: CASTLSYLAGEKLFF
DNA: TGTGCCAGCACCCTCTCTTACTTGGCGGGTGAAAAACTGTTTTTT

V: TRBV12-3/TRBV12-4
J: TRBJ2-2
size: .
D: .
CDR3: CASSSVRAELFF
DNA: TGTGCCAGCAGTTCAGTCCGTGCGGAGCTGTTTTTT

V: TRBV24-1
J: TRBJ1-1
size: .
D: TRBD1
CDR3: CATSARRTGGSGRHEAFF
DNA: TGTGCCACCAGTGCCCGACGGACAGGGGGAAGCGGGCGTCATGAAGCTTTCTTT

V: TRBV10-1
J: TRBJ2-3
size: .
D: .
CDR3: CASSEHGGTSTDTQYF
DNA: TGCGCCAGCAGTGAGCACGGGGGGACAAGCACAGATACGCAGTATTTT

V: TRBV5-4
J: TRBJ2-7
size: few
D: TRBD2
CDR3: CASSWDSGGSYEQYF
DNA: TGTGCCAGCAGCTGGGATAGCGGGGGCTCCTACGAGCAGTACTTC

V: TRBV28
J: TRBJ2-7
size: .
D: .
CDR3: CASSTETRGEQYF
DNA: TGTGCCAGCAGTACCGAGACCCGCGGGGAGCAGTACTTC

V: TRBV15
J: TRBJ1-2
size: .
D: TRBD1
CDR3: CATSRDLGQGTTYGYTF
DNA: TGTGCCACCAGCAGAGATCTAGGACAGGGGACTACCTATGGCTACACCTTC

V: TRBV5-4
J: TRBJ2-2
size: .
D: .
CDR3: CASSLDGTGELFF
DNA: TGTGCCAGCAGCTTGGACGGCACCGGGGAGCTGTTTTTT

V: TRBV6-4
J: TRBJ1-5
size: once
D: TRBD1
CDR3: CASRKDRGRQPQHF
DNA: TGTGCCAGCAGGAAAGACAGGGGCCGGCAGCCCCAGCATTTT

V: TRBV12-3/TRBV12-4
J: TRBJ2-5
size: .
D: .
CDR3: CASSDTETQYF
DNA: TGTGCCAGCAGTGACACAGAGACCCAGTACTTC

V: TRBV2
J: TRBJ2-3
size: .
D: .
CDR3: CASSEALRSSDTQYF
DNA: TGTGCCAGCAGTGAAGCGCTTCGGAGCTCCGATACGCAGTATTTT

V: TRBV7-2
J: TRBJ1-3
size: .
D: .
CDR3: CASSLFRQGSSGNTIYF
DNA: TGTGCCAGCAGCTTATTTCGCCAGGGCAGCTCTGGAAACACCATATATTTT

V: TRBV29-1
J: TRBJ1-2
size: .
D: .
CDR3: CSVDSGDYGYTF
DNA: TGCAGCGTTGATTCAGGGGACTATGGCTACACCTTC

V: TRBV6-5
J: TRBJ1-1
size: .
D: TRBD1
CDR3: CASNRVGTGNTEAFF
DNA: TGTGCCAGCAATAGGGTCGGGACAGGGAACACTGAAGCTTTCTTT

V: TRBV19
J: TRBJ1-1
size: few
D: TRBD1
CDR3: CASSPGGTEAFF
DNA: TGTGCCAGTAGTCCAGGGGGAACTGAAGCTTTCTTT

V: TRBV4-3
J: TRBJ1-2
size: .
D: TRBD1
CDR3: CASSQEETGINYGYTF
DNA: TGCGCCAGCAGCCAAGAGGAGACAGGGATTAACTATGGCTACACCTTC

V: TRBV27
J: TRBJ2-1
size: .
D: .
CDR3: CASSPTSYNEQFF
DNA: TGTGCCAGCAGTCCGACTAGTTACAATGAGCAGTTCTTC

V: TRBV6-2/TRBV6-3
J: TRBJ1-2
size: .
D: TRBD1
CDR3: CASSAVPRDRVFWYGYTF
DNA: TGTGCCAGCAGTGCCGTACCCCGGGACAGGGTGTTTTGGTATGGCTACACCTTC

V: TRBV6-2/TRBV6-3
J: TRBJ1-5
size: .
D: .
CDR3: CASSTGLRLRRRGIKPQHF
DNA: TGTGCCAGCAGTACGGGGCTGCGGCTTCGCCGGAGGGGTATCAAACCCCAGCATTTT

V: TRBV7-8
J: TRBJ2-1
size: .
D: TRBD2
CDR3: CASSPSGGANEQFF
DNA: TGTGCCAGCAGCCCTAGCGGGGGGGCGAATGAGCAGTTCTTC

V: TRBV11-2
J: TRBJ1-2
size: .
D: TRBD1
CDR3: CASSPRDRLTGYTF
DNA: TGTGCCAGCAGCCCCCGGGACAGGTTAACGGGCTACACCTTC

V: TRBV5-1
J: TRBJ2-3
size: .
D: TRBD1
CDR3: CASSDRQGHAGTQYF
DNA: TGCGCCAGCAGCGACAGACAGGGACACGCAGGCACGCAGTATTTT

V: TRBV13
J: TRBJ2-1
size: .
D: TRBD2
CDR3: CASSLRSGVESFF
DNA: TGTGCCAGCAGCTTACGCAGCGGGGTGGAGTCGTTCTTC

V: TRBV18
J: TRBJ1-5
size: once
D: .
CDR3: CASSPQEQPYQPQHF
DNA: TGTGCCAGCTCACCACAGGAACAGCCATATCAGCCCCAGCATTTT

V: TRBV5-1
J: TRBJ2-3
size: .
D: TRBD1
CDR3: CASSLYRGRTDTQYF
DNA: TGCGCCAGCAGCTTGTACAGGGGCCGCACAGATACGCAGTATTTT

V: TRBV2
J: TRBJ2-1
size: .
D: TRBD2
CDR3: CASRRRPSGASSYNEQFF
DNA: TGTGCCAGCAGACGACGTCCTAGCGGTGCGAGCTCCTACAATGAGCAGTTCTTC

V: TRBV9
J: TRBJ2-7
size: once
D: .
CDR3: CASSPLPYEQYF
DNA: TGTGCCAGCAGCCCCCTTCCCTACGAGCAGTACTTC

V: TRBV27
J: TRBJ1-2
size: .
D: .
CDR3: CASSSNSPYGYTF
DNA: TGTGCCAGCAGTTCCAACAGCCCCTATGGCTACACCTTC

V: TRBV24-1
J: TRBJ1-2
size: .
D: .
CDR3: CATSARSGDGYTF
DNA: TGTGCCACCAGCGCGAGGTCAGGGGATGGCTACACCTTC

V: TRBV7-8
J: TRBJ2-3
size: .
D: TRBD1
CDR3: CASSLTGTGMADTQYF
DNA: TGTGCCAGCAGCCTAACCGGGACAGGGATGGCAGATACGCAGTATTTT

V: TRBV6-5
J: TRBJ1-1
size: .
D: .
CDR3: CASATSNTEAFF
DNA: TGTGCCAGCGCGACATCGAACACTGAAGCTTTCTTT

V: TRBV5-4
J: TRBJ2-5
size: .
D: .
CDR3: CASSLGAGAGPETQYF
DNA: TGTGCCAGCAGCTTGGGGGCGGGGGCCGGTCCAGAGACCCAGTACTTC

V: TRBV19
J: TRBJ1-2
size: few
D: .
CDR3: CASKQGHYGYTF
DNA: TGTGCCAGTAAACAGGGCCACTATGGCTACACCTTC

V: TRBV3-1/TRBV3-2
J: TRBJ2-7
size: .
D: TRBD1
CDR3: CASSQTGRGTASSGEQYF
DNA: TGTGCCAGCAGCCAGACGGGGAGAGGGACAGCCTCTTCGGGCGAGCAGTACTTC

V: TRBV6-1
J: TRBJ2-2
size: .
D: TRBD2
CDR3: CASSDGTSGGLLNTGELFF
DNA: TGTGCCAGCAGTGACGGGACTAGCGGGGGCCTTTTGAACACCGGGGAGCTGTTTTTT

V: TRBV12-3/TRBV12-4
J: TRBJ1-2
size: .
D: .
CDR3: CASSRGQRGYTF
DNA: TGTGCCAGCAGCAGAGGACAGAGAGGCTACACCTTC

V: TRBV21-1
J: TRBJ2-7
size: .
D: .
CDR3: CASSMRGQGSYEQYF
DNA: TGTGCCAGCAGCATGAGGGGACAGGGGTCCTACGAGCAGTACTTC

V: TRBV7-9
J: TRBJ2-1
size: .
D: .
CDR3: CASSLKGHRDNEQFF
DNA: TGTGCCAGCAGCTTGAAGGGACACCGGGACAATGAGCAGTTCTTC

V: TRBV27
J: TRBJ1-5
size: .
D: TRBD1
CDR3: CASSLDRVRNQPQHF
DNA: TGTGCCAGCAGCCTGGACAGGGTGCGCAATCAGCCCCAGCATTTT

V: TRBV28
J: TRBJ2-6
size: .
D: .
CDR3: CASSSVISGANVLTF
DNA: TGTGCCAGCAGTTCGGTGATCTCTGGGGCCAACGTCCTGACTTTC

V: TRBV29-1
J: TRBJ1-2
size: few
D: TRBD1
CDR3: CSVLQGNFGYTF
DNA: TGCAGCGTTTTACAGGGGAACTTTGGCTACACCTTC

V: TRBV5-4
J: TRBJ1-1
size: .
D: TRBD1
CDR3: CASSLAEGQGVTFF
DNA: TGTGCCAGCAGCTTGGCGGAGGGACAGGGGGTAACTTTCTTT

V: TRBV27
J: TRBJ2-7
size: .
D: TRBD2
CDR3: CASGRGGGYEQYF
DNA: TGTGCCAGCGGTCGGGGGGGCGGCTACGAGCAGTACTTC

V: TRBV7-9
J: TRBJ1-2
size: .
D: .
CDR3: CASSLAGEGYGYTF
DNA: TGTGCCAGCAGCTTAGCGGGAGAGGGCTATGGCTACACCTTC

V: TRBV18
J: TRBJ2-5
size: .
D: TRBD1
CDR3: CASSGDRGNQETQYF
DNA: TGTGCCAGCTCGGGGGACAGAGGTAACCAAGAGACCCAGTACTTC

V: TRBV19
J: TRBJ1-4
size: .
D: .
CDR3: CASSNEKLFF
DNA: TGTGCCAGCAGTAATGAAAAACTGTTTTTT

V: TRBV4-3
J: TRBJ2-1
size: .
D: TRBD2
CDR3: CASSQEGGTGYNEQFF
DNA: TGCGCCAGCAGCCAAGAGGGGGGGACGGGCTACAATGAGCAGTTCTTC

V: TRBV19
J: TRBJ1-2
size: .
D: .
CDR3: CASTGLGGSYGYTF
DNA: TGTGCCAGTACCGGACTCGGAGGGTCCTATGGCTACACCTTC

V: TRBV30
J: TRBJ1-6
size: .
D: TRBD1
CDR3: CAWSRDRSSSYNSPLHF
DNA: TGTGCCTGGAGTAGGGACAGGTCGAGCTCCTATAATTCACCCCTCCACTTT

V: TRBV3-1/TRBV3-2
J: TRBJ2-5
size: .
D: TRBD2
CDR3: CASSQDFGLAGRRQETQYF
DNA: TGTGCCAGCAGCCAAGATTTTGGGCTAGCGGGAAGAAGACAAGAGACCCAGTACTTC